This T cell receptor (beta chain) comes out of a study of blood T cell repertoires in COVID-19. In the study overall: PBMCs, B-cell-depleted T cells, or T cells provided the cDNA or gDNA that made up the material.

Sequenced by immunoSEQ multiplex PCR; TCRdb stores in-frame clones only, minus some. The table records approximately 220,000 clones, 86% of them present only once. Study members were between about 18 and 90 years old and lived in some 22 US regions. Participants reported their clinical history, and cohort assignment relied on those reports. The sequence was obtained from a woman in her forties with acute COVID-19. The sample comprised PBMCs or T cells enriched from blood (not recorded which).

This CDR3 is CSVLPMPASTEAFF. The CDR3, as DNA: TGCAGCGTACTGCCCATGCCAGCTAGCACTGAAGCTTTCTTT. V gene TRBV29-1 combines with J gene TRBJ1-1; no firm D call. V gave up 6 bases and J gave up 4 bases, with 18 bases separating them. The CDR3 contains 14 residues. Germline CDR1 SQVTM, CDR2 ANQGSEA.